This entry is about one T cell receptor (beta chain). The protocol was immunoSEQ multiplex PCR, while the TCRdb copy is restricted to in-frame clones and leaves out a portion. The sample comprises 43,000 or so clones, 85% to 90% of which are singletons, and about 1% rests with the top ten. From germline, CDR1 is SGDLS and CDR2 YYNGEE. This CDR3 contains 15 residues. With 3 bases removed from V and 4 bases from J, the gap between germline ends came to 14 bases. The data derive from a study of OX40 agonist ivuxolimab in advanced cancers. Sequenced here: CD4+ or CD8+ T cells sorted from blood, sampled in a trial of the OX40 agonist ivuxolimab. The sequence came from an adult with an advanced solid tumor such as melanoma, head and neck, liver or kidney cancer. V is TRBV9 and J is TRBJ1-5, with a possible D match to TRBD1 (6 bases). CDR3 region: CASSESPTGNQPQHF. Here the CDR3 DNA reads TGTGCCAGCAGCGAAAGTCCCACAGGGAATCAGCCCCAGCATTTT.